This note documents a single T cell receptor (beta chain) sequence. Enrollment of patients from Seattle took place during active infection, with longitudinal follow-up. As originally analysed: Amplification of reference gene primers provided the estimated nucleated cell counts. TCRdb's table, derived via immunoSEQ multiplex PCR, lists solely in-frame clones and lacks some. V and J calls plus clone size are reproduced from that table; the DNA served to infer D and trimming. Counted here are roughly 380,000 clones, about nine tenths occurring once; the ten biggest clones make up roughly 3.9%. This sample was taken from a study of blood T cell repertoires in COVID-19. At the level of the study: The origin of the acute and convalescent COVID-19 samples was the United States, Italy and Spain. PBMCs, B-cell-depleted T cells, or T cells provided the cDNA or gDNA that made up the material.

This receptor was obtained from an older woman with COVID-19, enrolled during active disease. Sequencing used peripheral blood.

CDR3: CASGSTTGWVTEAFF. Here the CDR3 DNA reads TGTGCCAGCGGTTCTACTACAGGGTGGGTCACTGAAGCTTTCTTT. The gene calls are TRBV2 and TRBJ1-1; maybe TRBD1 (6 bases). Germline V lookup: CDR1 SNHLY, CDR2 FYNNEI. This CDR3 contains 15 residues. V was trimmed by 8 bases and J by 4 bases, leaving 20 bases between them.